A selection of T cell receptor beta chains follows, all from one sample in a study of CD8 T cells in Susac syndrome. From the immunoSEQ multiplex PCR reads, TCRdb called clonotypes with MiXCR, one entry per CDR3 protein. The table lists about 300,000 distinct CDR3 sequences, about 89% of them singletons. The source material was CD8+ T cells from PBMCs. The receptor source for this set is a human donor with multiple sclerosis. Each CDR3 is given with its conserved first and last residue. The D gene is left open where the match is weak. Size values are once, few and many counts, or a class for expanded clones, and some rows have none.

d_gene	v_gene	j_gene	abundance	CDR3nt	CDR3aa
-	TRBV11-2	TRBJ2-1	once	TGTGCCAGCAGCTTAGGAAACTCAGATGAGCAGTTCTTC	CASSLGNSDEQFF
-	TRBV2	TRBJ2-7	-	TGTGCCAGCAGTACCGCGGCTTGGTACGAGCAGTACTTC	CASSTAAWYEQYF
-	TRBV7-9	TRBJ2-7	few	TGTGCCAGCAGCTACGTCGATCCGGACGAGCAGTACTTC	CASSYVDPDEQYF
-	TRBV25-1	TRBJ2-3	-	TGTGCCAGCAGTGGAGCTAGCACAGATACGCAGTATTTT	CASSGASTDTQYF
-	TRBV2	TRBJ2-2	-	TGTGCCAGCAAAGTAAGGAAAACAGCGAACACCGGGGAGCTGTTTTTT	CASKVRKTANTGELFF
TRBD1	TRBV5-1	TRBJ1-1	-	TGCGCCAGCAGCTTGGTGACAGGGGGTTGGACTGAAGCTTTCTTT	CASSLVTGGWTEAFF
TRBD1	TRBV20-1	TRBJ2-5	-	TGCAGTGCTAGTATCGGTGGGGGACAGTACCAAGAGACCCAGTACTTC	CSASIGGGQYQETQYF
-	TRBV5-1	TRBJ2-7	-	TGCGCCAGCAGCTTGCTTGCAGGAGACTACGAGCAGTACTTC	CASSLLAGDYEQYF
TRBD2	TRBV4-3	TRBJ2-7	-	TGCGCCAGCAGCCAAGATGCGGGGGGTTACGAGCAGTACTTC	CASSQDAGGYEQYF
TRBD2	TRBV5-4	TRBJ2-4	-	TGTGCCAGCAGCTTTGGGGGGGGAAACATTCAGTACTTC	CASSFGGGNIQYF
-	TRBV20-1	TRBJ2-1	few	TGCAGTGCTAGGGGGAGGCAGGACTACAATGAGCAGTTCTTC	CSARGRQDYNEQFF
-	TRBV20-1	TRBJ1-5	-	TGCAGTGCTAGCTCGTTCGCGGACATTAGCAATCAGCCCCAGCATTTT	CSASSFADISNQPQHF
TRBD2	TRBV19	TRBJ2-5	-	TGTGCCAGTAGTATACGTGTCGCCGGGACTATCCAAGAGACCCAGTACTTC	CASSIRVAGTIQETQYF
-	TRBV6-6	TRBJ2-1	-	TGTGCCAGCATCGGACAGCCAAGCTCCTACAATGAGCAGTTCTTC	CASIGQPSSYNEQFF
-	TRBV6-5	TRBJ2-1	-	TGTGCCAGCAGTCGAGACGGGACTGAGCAGTTCTTC	CASSRDGTEQFF
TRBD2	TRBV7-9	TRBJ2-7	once	TGTGCCAGCAGCGTTGGACTAGCCCCATACGAGCAGTACTTC	CASSVGLAPYEQYF
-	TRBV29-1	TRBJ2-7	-	TGCAGCGTTGTAGAGGGCATGGGGATCGGCGAGCAGTACTTC	CSVVEGMGIGEQYF
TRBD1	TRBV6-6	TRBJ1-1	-	TGTGCCAGCAGTTACATACGGGGACAGGGGAACACTGAAGCTTTCTTT	CASSYIRGQGNTEAFF
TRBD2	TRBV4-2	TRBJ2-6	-	TGTGCCAGCAGCCAAGATGTCGGGGGGACTGGGGCCAACGTCCTGACTTTC	CASSQDVGGTGANVLTF
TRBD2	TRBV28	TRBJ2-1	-	TGTGCCAGCAGGTACCGGGCGTCGGGGCTAGCGGGAGGGGGCAATGAGCAGTTCTTC	CASRYRASGLAGGGNEQFF
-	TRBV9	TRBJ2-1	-	TGTGCCAGCAGCGTATCCGGACGTCCAGGATACAATGAGCAGTTCTTC	CASSVSGRPGYNEQFF
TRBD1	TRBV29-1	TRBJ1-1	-	TGCAGCGTTGAACTTGAGGGGGCGAAAGCTTTCTTT	CSVELEGAKAFF
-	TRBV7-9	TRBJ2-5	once	TGTGCCAGCAGCTTAGTTCTAACGGGCGAGACCCAGTACTTC	CASSLVLTGETQYF
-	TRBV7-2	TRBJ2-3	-	TGTGCCAGCAGCTATAAACGGACCGTCACAGATACGCAGTATTTT	CASSYKRTVTDTQYF
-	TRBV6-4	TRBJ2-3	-	TGTGCCAGCAGTACAGGATGGGAGTCAGATACGCAGTATTTT	CASSTGWESDTQYF
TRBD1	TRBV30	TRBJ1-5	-	TGTGCCTGGAGTACGGGACAGGGGAACAATCAGCCCCAGCATTTT	CAWSTGQGNNQPQHF
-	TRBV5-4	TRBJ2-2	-	TGTGCCAGTACAGGAGGGGGGCGCAACACCGGGGAGCTGTTTTTT	CASTGGGRNTGELFF
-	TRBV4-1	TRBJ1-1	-	TGCGCCAGCAGCCAAAACCCAACCGGGGGGAAGAACACTGAAGCTTTCTTT	CASSQNPTGGKNTEAFF
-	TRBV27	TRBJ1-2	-	TGTGCCAGCAGTCACGGGACACCCTATGGCTACACCTTC	CASSHGTPYGYTF
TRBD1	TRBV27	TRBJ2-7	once	TGTGCCAGCAGTCCGAGGACAGGGGGCTTTTACGAGCAGTACTTC	CASSPRTGGFYEQYF
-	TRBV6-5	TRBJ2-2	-	TGTGCCAGCAGTTACTCGACGGGGGGCGGCACCGGGGAGCTGTTTTTT	CASSYSTGGGTGELFF
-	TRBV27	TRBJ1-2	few	TGTGCCAGCAGCTCGGGCCGCCTTGTAGGGTATGGCTACACCTTC	CASSSGRLVGYGYTF
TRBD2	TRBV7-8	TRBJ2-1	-	TGTGCCAGCAGCTTAGTTCGGACTAGCGGTGAGCAGTTCTTC	CASSLVRTSGEQFF
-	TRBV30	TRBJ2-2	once	TGTGCCTGGAGTGAAGCGGCAGCGAACACCGGGGAGCTGTTTTTT	CAWSEAAANTGELFF
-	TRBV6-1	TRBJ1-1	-	TGTGCCAGCAGTGAATTTGCTGTGATTATCCCTAGGACTGAAGCTTTCTTT	CASSEFAVIIPRTEAFF
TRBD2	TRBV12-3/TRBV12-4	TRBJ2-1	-	TGTGCCAGCAGCCATCTAGCGGGAGAACTGGGTGAGCAGTTCTTC	CASSHLAGELGEQFF
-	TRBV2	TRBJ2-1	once	TGTGCCAGCAAGTGGACGAAAAGCTCCTACAATGAGCAGTTCTTC	CASKWTKSSYNEQFF
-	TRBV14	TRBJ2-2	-	TGTGCCAGCAGCCCCTCCCTGTGGGGGGAGCTGTTTTTT	CASSPSLWGELFF
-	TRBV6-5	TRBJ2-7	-	TGTGCCAACAGTTACTCTTCAGGGGTCGAGCAGTACTTC	CANSYSSGVEQYF
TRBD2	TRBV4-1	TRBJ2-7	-	TGCGCCAGCAGCCAAGTTTGGACTAGCGGGTCCTACGAGCAGTACTTC	CASSQVWTSGSYEQYF